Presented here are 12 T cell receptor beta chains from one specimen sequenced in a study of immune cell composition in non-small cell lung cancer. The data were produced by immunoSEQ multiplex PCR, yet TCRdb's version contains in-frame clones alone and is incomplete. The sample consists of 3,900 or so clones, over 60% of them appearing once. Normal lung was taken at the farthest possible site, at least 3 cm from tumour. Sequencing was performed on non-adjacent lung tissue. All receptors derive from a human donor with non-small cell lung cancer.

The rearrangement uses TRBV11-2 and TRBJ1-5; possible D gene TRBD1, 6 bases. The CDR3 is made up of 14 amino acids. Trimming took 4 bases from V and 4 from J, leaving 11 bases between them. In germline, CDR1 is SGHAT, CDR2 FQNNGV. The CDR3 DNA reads TGTGCCAGCAGCTCCTGGGACAAAAATCAGCCCCAGCATTTT. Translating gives CASSSWDKNQPQHF. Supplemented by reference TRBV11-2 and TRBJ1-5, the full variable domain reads EAGVAQSPRYKIIEKRQSVAFWCNPISGHATLYWYQQILGQGPKLLIQFQNNGVVDDSQLPKDRFSAERLKGVDSTLKIQPAKLEDSAVYLCASSSWDKNQPQHFGDGTRLSIL.

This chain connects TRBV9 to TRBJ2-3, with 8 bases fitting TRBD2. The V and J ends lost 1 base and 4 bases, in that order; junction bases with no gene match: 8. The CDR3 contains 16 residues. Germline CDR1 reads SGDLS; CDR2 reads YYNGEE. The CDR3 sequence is CASSVMAGGTSDTQYF. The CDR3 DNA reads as TGTGCCAGCAGCGTAATGGCGGGGGGAACTTCAGATACGCAGTATTTT. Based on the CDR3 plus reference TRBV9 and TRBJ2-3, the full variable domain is DSGVTQTPKHLITATGQRVTLRCSPRSGDLSVYWYQQSLDQGLQFLIQYYNGEERAKGNILERFSAQQFPDLHSELNLSSLELGDSALYFCASSVMAGGTSDTQYFGPGTRLTVL.

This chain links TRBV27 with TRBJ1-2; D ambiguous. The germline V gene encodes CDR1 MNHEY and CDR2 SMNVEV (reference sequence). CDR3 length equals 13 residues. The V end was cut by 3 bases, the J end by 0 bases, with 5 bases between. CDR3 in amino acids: CASSFVANYGYTF. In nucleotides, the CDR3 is TGTGCCAGCAGTTTCGTCGCTAACTATGGCTACACCTTC.

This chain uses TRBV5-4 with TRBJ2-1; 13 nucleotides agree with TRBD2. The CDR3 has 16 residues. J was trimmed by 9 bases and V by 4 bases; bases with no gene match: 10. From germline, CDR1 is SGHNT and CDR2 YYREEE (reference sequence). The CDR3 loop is CASSQRATSGRSEQFF. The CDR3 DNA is TGTGCCAGCAGCCAACGCGCGACTAGCGGGAGGAGTGAGCAGTTCTTC.

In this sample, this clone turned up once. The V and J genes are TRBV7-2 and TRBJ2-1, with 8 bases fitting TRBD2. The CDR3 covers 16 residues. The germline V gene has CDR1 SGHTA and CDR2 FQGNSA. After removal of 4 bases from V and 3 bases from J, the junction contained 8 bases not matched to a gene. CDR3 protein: CASSSGRGANYNEQFF. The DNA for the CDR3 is TGTGCCAGCAGCTCCGGGCGGGGGGCGAACTACAATGAGCAGTTCTTC.

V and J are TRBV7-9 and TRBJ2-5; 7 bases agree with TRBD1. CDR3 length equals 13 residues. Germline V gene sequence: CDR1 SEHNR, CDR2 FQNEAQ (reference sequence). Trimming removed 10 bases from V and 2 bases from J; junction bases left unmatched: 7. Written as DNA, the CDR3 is TGTGCCACCACCGGGACAGCACAAGAGACCCAGTACTTC. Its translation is CATTGTAQETQYF.

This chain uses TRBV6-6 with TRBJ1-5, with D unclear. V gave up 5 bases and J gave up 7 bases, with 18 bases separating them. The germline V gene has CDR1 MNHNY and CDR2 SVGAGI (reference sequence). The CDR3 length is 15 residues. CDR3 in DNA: TGTGCCAGCAGTGTCAACCCGTCAGCGGGACAGCCCCAGCATTTT. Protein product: CASSVNPSAGQPQHF.

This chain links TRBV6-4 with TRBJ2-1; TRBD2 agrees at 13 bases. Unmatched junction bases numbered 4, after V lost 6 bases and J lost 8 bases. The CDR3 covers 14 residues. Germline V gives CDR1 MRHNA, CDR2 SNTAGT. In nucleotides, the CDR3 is TGTGCCAGCAGCGGGACTAGCGGGGTGGATGAGCAGTTCTTC. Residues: CASSGTSGVDEQFF.

CDR3 in amino acids: CASSIPLYGSNSNQPQHF. DNA for the CDR3: TGTGCCAGTAGTATACCCCTTTATGGCAGTAATAGCAATCAGCCCCAGCATTTT. The chain uses TRBV19 and TRBJ1-5; D not resolved. Trimming shortened V by 2 bases and J by 0 bases, and 17 bases separated the two germline ends. Germline loops: CDR1 LNHDA, CDR2 SQIVND (reference sequence). This CDR3 has 18 amino acids.

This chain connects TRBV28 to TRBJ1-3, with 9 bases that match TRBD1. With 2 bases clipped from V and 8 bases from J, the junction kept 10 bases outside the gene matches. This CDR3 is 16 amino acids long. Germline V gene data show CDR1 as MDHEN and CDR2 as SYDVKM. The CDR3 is CASSLPGTGKLHTIYF. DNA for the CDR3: TGTGCCAGCAGTTTACCCGGGACAGGGAAATTACACACCATATATTTT.

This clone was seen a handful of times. CDR3 nucleotides: TGTGCCACCAGCAGAGTGGAGGGAGGGCAGTTCTTC. It yields the protein CATSRVEGGQFF. The V and J genes are TRBV15 and TRBJ2-1; tentative D call: TRBD2 (6 bases). This CDR3 has 12 residues. The germline V gene encodes CDR1 LNHNV and CDR2 YYDKDF (reference sequence). V dropped 1 base and J dropped 12 bases, with 10 bases sitting between them.

The CDR3, as DNA: TGTGCCAGCAGTAAGGACAGGGGAAACACTGAAGCTTTCTTT. This translates into CASSKDRGNTEAFF. The rearrangement uses TRBV2 and TRBJ1-1, with 9 bases lining up with TRBD1. V shed 5 bases, J shed 2 bases, and the junction held 3 bases outside the gene matches. The germline V gene has CDR1 SNHLY and CDR2 FYNNEI. The CDR3 runs 14 residues.